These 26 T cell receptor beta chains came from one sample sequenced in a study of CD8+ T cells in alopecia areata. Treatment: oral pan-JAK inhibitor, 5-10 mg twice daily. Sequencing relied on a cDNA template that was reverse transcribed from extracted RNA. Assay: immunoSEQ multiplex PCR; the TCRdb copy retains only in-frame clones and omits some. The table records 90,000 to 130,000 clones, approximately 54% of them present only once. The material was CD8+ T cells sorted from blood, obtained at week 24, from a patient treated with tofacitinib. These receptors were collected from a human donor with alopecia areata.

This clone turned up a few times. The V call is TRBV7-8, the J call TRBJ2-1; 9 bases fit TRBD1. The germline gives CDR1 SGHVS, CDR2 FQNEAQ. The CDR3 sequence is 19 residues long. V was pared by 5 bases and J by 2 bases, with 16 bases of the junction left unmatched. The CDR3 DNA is TGTGCCAGCAGCCCGGGACAGGGTGGCGGGGCCCGTCCCTACAATGAGCAGTTCTTC. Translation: CASSPGQGGGARPYNEQFF.

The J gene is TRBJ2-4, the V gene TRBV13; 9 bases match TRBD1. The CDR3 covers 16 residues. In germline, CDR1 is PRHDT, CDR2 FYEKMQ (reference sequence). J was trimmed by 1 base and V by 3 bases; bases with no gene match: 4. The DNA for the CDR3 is TGTGCCAGCAGCTTGGGGACAGGGATCGCCAAAAACATTCAGTACTTC. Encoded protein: CASSLGTGIAKNIQYF.

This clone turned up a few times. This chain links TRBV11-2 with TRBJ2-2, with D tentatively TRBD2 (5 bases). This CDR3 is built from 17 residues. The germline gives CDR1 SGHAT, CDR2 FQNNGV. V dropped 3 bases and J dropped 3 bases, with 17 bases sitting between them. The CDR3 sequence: CASSFRGSYPYTGELFF. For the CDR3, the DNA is TGTGCCAGCAGCTTCCGGGGATCGTACCCCTACACCGGGGAGCTGTTTTTT.

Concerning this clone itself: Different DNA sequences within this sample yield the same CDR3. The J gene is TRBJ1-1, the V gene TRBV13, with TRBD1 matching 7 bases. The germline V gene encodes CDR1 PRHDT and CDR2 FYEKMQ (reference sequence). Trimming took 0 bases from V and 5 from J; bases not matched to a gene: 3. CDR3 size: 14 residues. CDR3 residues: CASSLGAGGTEAFF. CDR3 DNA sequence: TGTGCCAGCAGCTTAGGGGCAGGGGGTACTGAAGCTTTCTTT.

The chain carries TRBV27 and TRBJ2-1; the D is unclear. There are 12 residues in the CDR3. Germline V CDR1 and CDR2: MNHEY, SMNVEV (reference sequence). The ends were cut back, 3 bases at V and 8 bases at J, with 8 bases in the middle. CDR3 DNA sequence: TGTGCCAGCAGTTTTCATATGGATGAGCAGTTCTTC. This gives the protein CASSFHMDEQFF.

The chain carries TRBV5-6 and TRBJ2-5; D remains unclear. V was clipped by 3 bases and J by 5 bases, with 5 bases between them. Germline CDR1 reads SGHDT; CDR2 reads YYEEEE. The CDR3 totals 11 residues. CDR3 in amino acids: CASSYLETQYF. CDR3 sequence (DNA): TGTGCCAGCAGCTACCTTGAGACCCAGTACTTC.

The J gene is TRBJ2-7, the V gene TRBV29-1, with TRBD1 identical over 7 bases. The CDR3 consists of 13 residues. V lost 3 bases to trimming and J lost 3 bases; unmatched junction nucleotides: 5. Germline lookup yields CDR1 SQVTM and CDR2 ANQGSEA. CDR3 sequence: CSVEGRDSYEQYF. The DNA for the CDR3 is TGCAGCGTTGAGGGCAGGGACAGCTACGAGCAGTACTTC.

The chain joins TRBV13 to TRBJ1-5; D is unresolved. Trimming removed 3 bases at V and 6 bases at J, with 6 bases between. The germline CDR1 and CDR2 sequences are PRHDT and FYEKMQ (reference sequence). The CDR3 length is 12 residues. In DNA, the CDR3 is TGTGCCAGCAGCTTGGGAGGTCAGCCCCAGCATTTT. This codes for CASSLGGQPQHF.

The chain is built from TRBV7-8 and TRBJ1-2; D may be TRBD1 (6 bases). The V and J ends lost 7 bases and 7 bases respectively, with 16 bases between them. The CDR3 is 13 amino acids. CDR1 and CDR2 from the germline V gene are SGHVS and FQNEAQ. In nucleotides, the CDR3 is TGTGCCAGCAATTCAGGGGATTTGGGTGGCTACACCTTC. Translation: CASNSGDLGGYTF.

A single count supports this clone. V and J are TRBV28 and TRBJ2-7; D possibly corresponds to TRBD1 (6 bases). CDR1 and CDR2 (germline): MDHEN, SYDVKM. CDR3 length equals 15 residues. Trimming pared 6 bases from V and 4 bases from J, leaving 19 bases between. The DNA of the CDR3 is TGTGCCAGCAGCCGCCGATTCGGACAGCAATACGAGCAGTACTTC. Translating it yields CASSRRFGQQYEQYF.

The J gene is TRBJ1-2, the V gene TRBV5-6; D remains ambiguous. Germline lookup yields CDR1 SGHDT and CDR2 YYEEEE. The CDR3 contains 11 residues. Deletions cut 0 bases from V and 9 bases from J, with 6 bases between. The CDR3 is CASSLGDRYTF. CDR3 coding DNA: TGTGCCAGCAGCTTGGGTGATCGCTACACCTTC.

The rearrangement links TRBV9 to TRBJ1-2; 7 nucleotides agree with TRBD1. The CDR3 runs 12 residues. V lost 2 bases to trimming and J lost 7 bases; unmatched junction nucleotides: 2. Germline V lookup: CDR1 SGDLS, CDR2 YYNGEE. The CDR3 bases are TGTGCCAGCAGCGTGCAGGGGGTTGGCTACACCTTC. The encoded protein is CASSVQGVGYTF.

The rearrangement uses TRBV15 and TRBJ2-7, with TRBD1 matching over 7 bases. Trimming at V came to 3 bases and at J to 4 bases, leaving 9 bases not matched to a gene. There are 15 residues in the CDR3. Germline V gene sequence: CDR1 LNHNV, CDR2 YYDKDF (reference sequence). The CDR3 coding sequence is TGTGCCACCAGCAGTCTTGGACAGGAGAGATACGAGCAGTACTTC. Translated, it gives CATSSLGQERYEQYF.

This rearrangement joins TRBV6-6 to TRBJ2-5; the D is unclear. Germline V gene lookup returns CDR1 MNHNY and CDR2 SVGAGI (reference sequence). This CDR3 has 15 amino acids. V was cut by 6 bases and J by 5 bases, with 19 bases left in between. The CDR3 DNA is TGTGCCAGCAGCCCTCAGGACCTCCTGCGGGAGACCCAGTACTTC. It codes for CASSPQDLLRETQYF.

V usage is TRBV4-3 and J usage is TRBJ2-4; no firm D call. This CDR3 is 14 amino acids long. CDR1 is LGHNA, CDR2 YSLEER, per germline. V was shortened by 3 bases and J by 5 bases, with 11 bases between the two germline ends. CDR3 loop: CASSHSLSENIQYF. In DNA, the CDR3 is TGCGCCAGCAGCCACTCTTTATCAGAAAACATTCAGTACTTC.

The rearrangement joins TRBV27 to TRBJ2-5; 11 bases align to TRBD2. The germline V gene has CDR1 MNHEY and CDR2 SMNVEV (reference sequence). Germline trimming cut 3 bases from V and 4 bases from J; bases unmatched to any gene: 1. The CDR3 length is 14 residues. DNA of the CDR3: TGTGCCAGCAGTTTTCTAGCGGGAGGAGAGACCCAGTACTTC. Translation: CASSFLAGGETQYF.

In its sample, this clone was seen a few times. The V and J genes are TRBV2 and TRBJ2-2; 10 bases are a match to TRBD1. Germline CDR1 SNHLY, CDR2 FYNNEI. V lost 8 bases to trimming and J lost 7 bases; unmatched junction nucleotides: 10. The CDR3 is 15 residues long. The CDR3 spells CASGSGQGLNGELFF. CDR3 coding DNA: TGTGCCAGCGGCTCGGGACAGGGGTTGAACGGGGAGCTGTTTTTT.

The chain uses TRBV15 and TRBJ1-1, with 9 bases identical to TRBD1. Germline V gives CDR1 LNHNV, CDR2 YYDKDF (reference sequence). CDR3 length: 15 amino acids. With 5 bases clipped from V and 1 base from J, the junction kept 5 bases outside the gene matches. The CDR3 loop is CATSGDREGNTEAFF. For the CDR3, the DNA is TGTGCCACCAGCGGGGACAGGGAGGGGAACACTGAAGCTTTCTTT.

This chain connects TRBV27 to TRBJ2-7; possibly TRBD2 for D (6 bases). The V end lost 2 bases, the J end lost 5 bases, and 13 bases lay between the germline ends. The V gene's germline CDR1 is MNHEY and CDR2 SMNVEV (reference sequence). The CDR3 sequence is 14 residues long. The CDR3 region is CASSLGGALNEQYF. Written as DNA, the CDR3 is TGTGCCAGCAGTTTAGGAGGGGCCCTAAACGAGCAGTACTTC.

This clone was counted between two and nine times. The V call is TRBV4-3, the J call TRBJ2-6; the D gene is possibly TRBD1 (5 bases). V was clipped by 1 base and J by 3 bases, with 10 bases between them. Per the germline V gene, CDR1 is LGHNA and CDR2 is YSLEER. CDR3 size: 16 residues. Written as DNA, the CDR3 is TGCGCCAGCAGCCAAGGGCTGGGGCTTGGGGCCAACGTCCTGACTTTC. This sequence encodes CASSQGLGLGANVLTF.

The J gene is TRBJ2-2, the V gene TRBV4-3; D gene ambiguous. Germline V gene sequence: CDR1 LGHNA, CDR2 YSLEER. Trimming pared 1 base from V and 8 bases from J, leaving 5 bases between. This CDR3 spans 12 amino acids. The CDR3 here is CASSQGEGELFF. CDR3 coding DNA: TGCGCCAGCAGCCAAGGGGAAGGGGAGCTGTTTTTT.

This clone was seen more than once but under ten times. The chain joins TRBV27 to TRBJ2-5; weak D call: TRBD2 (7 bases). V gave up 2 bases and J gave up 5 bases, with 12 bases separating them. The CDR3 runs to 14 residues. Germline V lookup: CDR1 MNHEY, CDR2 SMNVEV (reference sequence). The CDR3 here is CASSLTGGPETQYF. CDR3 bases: TGTGCCAGCAGTTTAACCGGGGGGCCTGAGACCCAGTACTTC.

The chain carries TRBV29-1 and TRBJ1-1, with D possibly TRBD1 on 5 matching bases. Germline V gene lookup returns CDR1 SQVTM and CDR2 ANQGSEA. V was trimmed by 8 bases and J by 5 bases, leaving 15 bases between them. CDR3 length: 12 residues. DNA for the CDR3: TGCAGCATGCGGCAGGGAGGGACTGAAGCTTTCTTT. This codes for CSMRQGGTEAFF.

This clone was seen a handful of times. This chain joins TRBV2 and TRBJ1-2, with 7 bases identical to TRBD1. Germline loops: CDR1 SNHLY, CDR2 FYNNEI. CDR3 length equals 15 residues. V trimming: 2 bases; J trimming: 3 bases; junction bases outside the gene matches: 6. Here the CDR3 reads CASSETGVRDYGYTF. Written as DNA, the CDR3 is TGTGCCAGCAGTGAAACAGGGGTGAGGGACTATGGCTACACCTTC.

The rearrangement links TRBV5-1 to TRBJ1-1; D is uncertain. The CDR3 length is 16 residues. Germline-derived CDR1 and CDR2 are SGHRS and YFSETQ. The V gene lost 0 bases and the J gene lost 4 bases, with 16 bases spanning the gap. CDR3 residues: CASSLELAQWGTEAFF. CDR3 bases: TGCGCCAGCAGCTTGGAGTTGGCCCAATGGGGCACTGAAGCTTTCTTT.

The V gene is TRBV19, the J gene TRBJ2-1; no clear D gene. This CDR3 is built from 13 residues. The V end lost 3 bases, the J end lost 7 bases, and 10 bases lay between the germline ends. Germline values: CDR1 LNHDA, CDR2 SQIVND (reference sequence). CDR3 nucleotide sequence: TGTGCCAGTAGTATCCAGCCATATAATGAGCAGTTCTTC. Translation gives CASSIQPYNEQFF.